The 6 T cell receptor beta chains presented below share a single source sample, sequenced in a study of sequential checkpoint blockade in melanoma. Assay used: immunoSEQ multiplex PCR; TCRdb lists only in-frame clones, some missing. This sample carries under 4,000 clones, roughly 59% of them seen once, and the ten largest clones take 20%. Treatment denoted: randomized to nivolumab then ipilimumab (arm A) or the reverse (arm B). The sample consisted of CD8+ T cells sorted from blood (inferred from file names), taken from a patient given nivolumab and ipilimumab in sequence. All receptors derive from a human patient with melanoma. Some clones in this sample may be carry-over from other donors' samples.

The rearrangement joins TRBV15 to TRBJ2-5; 7 nucleotides line up with TRBD1. This CDR3 has 15 amino acids. Looked up from germline, CDR1 is LNHNV and CDR2 is YYDKDF (reference sequence). The J segment lost 4 bases and the V segment lost 1 base, leaving 6 bases of the junction unmatched. The CDR3 loop reads CATSRVSAGGETQYF. The CDR3 nucleotides are TGTGCCACCAGCAGAGTTTCGGCAGGGGGAGAGACCCAGTACTTC.

This clone has more than one count but fewer than ten. The CDR3 bases are TGTGCCAGCAGTTTGGTAGGGACTAAGCAAGAGACCCAGTACTTC. Protein product: CASSLVGTKQETQYF. The gene calls are TRBV27 and TRBJ2-5; 7 nucleotides agree with TRBD2. The germline V gene has CDR1 MNHEY and CDR2 SMNVEV (reference sequence). The CDR3 totals 15 residues. Trimming removed 3 bases from V and 2 bases from J; junction bases left unmatched: 6.

This chain connects TRBV27 to TRBJ2-5, with TRBD2 as a possible D gene (6 bases). V was shortened by 6 bases and J by 5 bases, with 19 bases between the two germline ends. CDR1 MNHEY and CDR2 SMNVEV come from the germline V gene (reference sequence). This CDR3 has 15 amino acids. Here the CDR3 reads CASSPLAVRIETQYF. The CDR3 coding sequence is TGTGCCAGCAGCCCACTAGCAGTACGAATTGAGACCCAGTACTTC.

V gene TRBV4-1 combines with J gene TRBJ1-1; TRBD1 matches at 9 bases. With V trimmed by 1 base and J by 3 bases, 3 bases remained unmatched. This CDR3 is built from 15 residues. CDR1 is MGHRA, CDR2 YSYEKL, per germline. The CDR3 is CASSQVRQGDTEAFF. Written as DNA, the CDR3 is TGCGCCAGCAGCCAAGTCCGACAGGGGGACACTGAAGCTTTCTTT.

This clone ranks as hyperexpanded (1% or more). V and J are TRBV7-9 and TRBJ1-4, with D hard to call. V was cut by 1 base and J by 4 bases, with 10 bases left in between. The CDR3 totals 15 residues. CDR1 SEHNR and CDR2 FQNEAQ come from the germline V gene (reference sequence). CDR3: CASSLGGQHNEKLFF. The CDR3 nucleotides are TGTGCCAGCAGCTTAGGAGGCCAGCATAATGAAAAACTGTTTTTT. Together with reference TRBV7-9 and TRBJ1-4, the CDR3 gives the full variable domain: DTGVSQNPRHKITKRGQNVTFRCDPISEHNRLYWYRQTLGQGPEFLTYFQNEAQLEKSRLLSDRFSAERPKGSFSTLEIQRTEQGDSAMYLCASSLGGQHNEKLFFGSGTQLSVL.

CDR3 residues: CASSYTAGRGETQYF. The CDR3 nucleotides read TGTGCCAGCAGTTATACGGCGGGGAGGGGAGAGACCCAGTACTTC. The chain is built from TRBV6-5 and TRBJ2-5, with 7 bases aligning to TRBD2. Looked up from germline, CDR1 is MNHEY and CDR2 is SVGAGI. Trimming removed 3 bases from V and 4 bases from J; junction bases left unmatched: 8. This CDR3 spans 15 amino acids.